The entry below gives a single TCR beta chain sequence along with its context. This entry belongs to a study of blood T cell repertoires in COVID-19. Per germline, CDR1 SGHVS and CDR2 FNYEAQ. With V trimmed by 5 bases and J by 3 bases, 5 bases remained unmatched. This CDR3 region has 14 residues. Per the original methods: Reference gene primers were amplified, and this amplification served to estimate nucleated cell counts. Profiling relied on immunoSEQ multiplex PCR, and the TCRdb table lists in-frame clones only, not all of them. Clone size and the V and J calls come from that table; the DNA yielded D and trimming. The repertoire consists of 200,000 or so clones, with roughly 84% occurring once and the leading ten covering more than 9%.

The clonotype originates from a woman older than 75 with COVID-19, enrolled during active disease. The J gene is TRBJ1-1, the V gene TRBV7-6; 8 bases align to TRBD1. Sequenced: peripheral blood. In DNA, the CDR3 is TGTGCCAGCAGCCCAGGACAGGGATACACTGAAGCTTTCTTT. It is translated as CASSPGQGYTEAFF. The whole variable domain, filled in from reference TRBV7-6 and TRBJ1-1, reads GAGVSQSPRYKVTKRGQDVALRCDPISGHVSLYWYRQALGQGPEFLTYFNYEAQQDKSGLPNDRFSAERPEGSISTLTIQRTEQRDSAMYRCASSPGQGYTEAFFGQGTRLTVV.